These 31 T cell receptor beta chains originate from one sample sequenced in a study of shared clonotypes between healthy human individuals. CD45RO-negative CD8 cells positively selected for CCR7 made up the naive population, which excluded terminally differentiated effector memory CD45RA+ cells. Libraries were prepared by immunoSEQ multiplex PCR; TCRdb keeps only in-frame clonotypes and omits some of them. The sample lists a few million clones, just under 95% occurring once. The sequencing input was naive CD8+ T cells from PBMCs. These receptor sequences come from a man aged 18 to 29 in good health. Some clones in this sample may be carry-over from other donors' samples.

The chain employs TRBV15 and TRBJ2-7; D is perhaps TRBD2 (6 bases). V was pared by 3 bases and J by 1 base, with 13 bases between. CDR3 length: 15 amino acids. Germline CDR1 LNHNV, CDR2 YYDKDF (reference sequence). The CDR3 coding sequence is TGTGCCACCAGCAGCGCTCGCGGGATGTCCTACGAGCAGTACTTC. Protein product: CATSSARGMSYEQYF.

This rearrangement joins TRBV25-1 to TRBJ1-1; D is unclear. Germline V gene sequence: CDR1 MGHDK, CDR2 SYGVNS. The CDR3 has 11 residues. The ends were cut back, 7 bases at V and 1 base at J, with 4 bases in the middle. Written as DNA, the CDR3 is TGTGCCAGCACATCGAACACTGAAGCTTTCTTT. Translated: CASTSNTEAFF.

The V and J genes are TRBV30 and TRBJ2-2; D is ambiguous. V was pared by 2 bases and J by 7 bases, with 5 bases between. This CDR3 comprises 11 residues. CDR1 and CDR2 from the germline V gene are GTSNPN and SVGIG (reference sequence). The CDR3 nucleotides read TGTGCCTGGAGTTGGGGCGGGGAGCTGTTTTTT. It codes for CAWSWGGELFF.

The chain uses TRBV4-1 and TRBJ2-5; 10 bases line up with TRBD2. Germline V gene sequence: CDR1 MGHRA, CDR2 YSYEKL. With V trimmed by 4 bases and J by 2 bases, 4 bases remained unmatched. This CDR3 has 15 amino acids. The CDR3 spells CASSLEREGQETQYF. CDR3 nucleotide sequence: TGCGCCAGCAGCCTGGAGCGGGAGGGGCAAGAGACCCAGTACTTC.

This chain links TRBV6-5 with TRBJ2-1; 8 bases map to TRBD1. The germline CDR1 and CDR2 sequences are MNHEY and SVGAGI. The CDR3 covers 15 residues. Unmatched junction bases numbered 6, after V lost 0 bases and J lost 8 bases. The CDR3 here is CASSYSPGGSDEQFF. The CDR3 DNA is TGTGCCAGCAGTTACTCGCCAGGGGGCTCGGATGAGCAGTTCTTC.

V and J are TRBV10-1 and TRBJ2-1; D is possibly TRBD2 (6 bases). The germline CDR1 and CDR2 sequences are WNHNN and SYGVQD (reference sequence). The CDR3 totals 17 residues. The ends were cut back, 6 bases at V and 3 bases at J, with 21 bases in the middle. CDR3 nucleotide sequence: TGCGCCAGCAGCGGGGGAAACTCTAGAATGCACTACAATGAGCAGTTCTTC. Its protein product is CASSGGNSRMHYNEQFF.

The chain combines TRBV29-1 with TRBJ2-5, with D tentatively TRBD1 (7 bases). Germline V lookup: CDR1 SQVTM, CDR2 ANQGSEA. Trimming pared 4 bases from V and 6 bases from J, leaving 24 bases between. This CDR3 is built from 16 residues. In DNA, the CDR3 is TGCAGCGTTGTAGGTCAAAGTAACAGGGGAGGTCAGACCCAGTACTTC. Encoded protein: CSVVGQSNRGGQTQYF.

This clone appeared a single time. The CDR3 loop reads CASSLLGRLYEQYF. In DNA, the CDR3 is TGTGCCAGCAGTTTATTAGGGCGTCTCTACGAGCAGTACTTC. This rearrangement joins TRBV27 to TRBJ2-7; D unclear. V lost 1 base and J 3 bases, leaving 10 bases between the germline ends. CDR1 and CDR2 (germline): MNHEY, SMNVEV (reference sequence). The length of the CDR3 is 14 residues.

The chain carries TRBV30 and TRBJ1-2; 8 positions match TRBD1. Germline loops: CDR1 GTSNPN, CDR2 SVGIG (reference sequence). The V segment lost 3 bases and the J segment 7 bases; nucleotides outside the gene matches: 10. CDR3 length equals 14 residues. CDR3 loop: CAWRELGQAVGYTF. The CDR3 bases are TGTGCCTGGAGGGAACTGGGACAGGCGGTTGGCTACACCTTC.

Here the CDR3 reads CAWSPGGNSPLHF. The CDR3 region has the DNA TGTGCCTGGAGCCCCGGAGGGAATTCACCCCTCCACTTT. V gene TRBV30 combines with J gene TRBJ1-6; D is undetermined. Germline CDR1 GTSNPN, CDR2 SVGIG (reference sequence). V was pared by 3 bases and J by 7 bases, with 10 bases between. This CDR3 comprises 13 residues. Based on the CDR3 plus reference TRBV30 and TRBJ1-6, the full variable domain is SQTIHQWPATLVQPVGSPLSLECTVEGTSNPNLYWYRQAAGRGLQLLFYSVGIGQISSEVPQNLSASRPQDRQFILSSKKLLLSDSGFYLCAWSPGGNSPLHFGNGTRLTVT.

The V gene is TRBV23-1, the J gene TRBJ1-1, with 9 nucleotides matching TRBD1. TRBV23-1 qualifies as an ORF whose function is uncertain. There are 13 residues in the CDR3. The junction had 6 bases not matched to a gene; V was cut back by 3 bases and J by 10 bases. The CDR3 reads CASSHLGTGRAFF. The CDR3 DNA follows: TGCGCCAGCAGTCATTTAGGGACAGGGCGAGCTTTCTTT.

The chain joins TRBV29-1 to TRBJ2-7, with 9 bases identical to TRBD2. Germline lookup yields CDR1 SQVTM and CDR2 ANQGSEA. This CDR3 has 14 amino acids. Trimming removed 5 bases from V and 3 bases from J; junction bases left unmatched: 8. CDR3 residues: CSVQAGGIYYEQYF. The DNA of the CDR3 is TGCAGCGTTCAGGCGGGAGGGATATACTACGAGCAGTACTTC.

The genes are TRBV15 and TRBJ1-3, with a tentative D call TRBD1 (5 bases). V gave up 0 bases and J gave up 2 bases, with 14 bases separating them. The CDR3 is 17 residues long. Germline assignment: CDR1 LNHNV and CDR2 YYDKDF (reference sequence). CDR3 sequence reads: CATSREGIRDPGNTIYF. The CDR3 DNA reads as TGTGCCACCAGCAGAGAGGGAATCCGGGACCCTGGAAACACCATATATTTT.

This clone has more than one count but fewer than ten. This chain links TRBV28 with TRBJ1-1; D may be TRBD1 (5 bases). Germline CDR1 is MDHEN and CDR2 is SYDVKM. The CDR3 length is 13 residues. V was cut by 7 bases and J by 5 bases, with 14 bases left in between. The CDR3 DNA follows: TGTGCCAGCACCTTTGGGGCGGATACTGAAGCTTTCTTT. Translation gives CASTFGADTEAFF.

The chain recombines TRBV19 with TRBJ2-1, with 8 bases identical to TRBD2. Germline CDR1 reads LNHDA; CDR2 reads SQIVND (reference sequence). This CDR3 has 17 residues. V shed 5 bases and J 4 bases; nucleotides not matched to a gene: 13. Here the CDR3 DNA reads TGTGCCAGTAGTCCCCTGAACGGGAGGGCGAAATACAATGAGCAGTTCTTC. It encodes CASSPLNGRAKYNEQFF.

The table lists this clone with a count of one. This CDR3 reads CASSSHREGGYGYTF. CDR3 DNA: TGTGCCAGCAGTTCGCACAGGGAAGGCGGCTATGGCTACACCTTC. The rearrangement links TRBV28 to TRBJ1-2; D might be TRBD1 (6 bases). CDR3 length equals 15 residues. Trimming removed 4 bases from V and 4 bases from J, with 16 bases in between. Germline values: CDR1 MDHEN, CDR2 SYDVKM.

The J gene is TRBJ2-7, the V gene TRBV27, with no clear D. CDR3 length: 15 amino acids. V dropped 0 bases and J dropped 3 bases, with 12 bases sitting between them. The V gene's germline CDR1 is MNHEY and CDR2 SMNVEV (reference sequence). CDR3 DNA: TGTGCCAGCAGTTTATCGGGAAGATCCCTCTACGAGCAGTACTTC. Its translation is CASSLSGRSLYEQYF.

The rearrangement joins TRBV7-2 to TRBJ2-5, with TRBD2 matching 8 bases. Germline V CDR1 and CDR2: SGHTA, FQGNSA. Losses at the gene ends were 4 bases for V and 5 bases for J; bases not matched to a gene: 9. The CDR3 extends over 15 amino acids. For the CDR3, the DNA is TGTGCCAGCAGCTCTGTAGCGGGAACGGGGGAGACCCAGTACTTC. Its translation: CASSSVAGTGETQYF.

In its sample, this clone was seen once. The chain links TRBV9 to TRBJ1-2; TRBD1 matches 11 bases. CDR1 is SGDLS and CDR2 is YYNGEE in the germline V gene. V lost 3 bases, J lost 0 bases, and 4 bases stayed unmatched. The CDR3 length is 16 residues. CDR3 nucleotide sequence: TGTGCCAGCAGCGACGGGGACAGGGGGGCTAACTATGGCTACACCTTC. It encodes CASSDGDRGANYGYTF.

The chain is built from TRBV6-6 and TRBJ2-7; 10 nucleotides match TRBD1. V lost 2 bases and J lost 1; bases outside the gene matches: 5. CDR1 MNHNY and CDR2 SVGAGI come from the germline V gene (reference sequence). The CDR3 has 16 residues. The CDR3 is CASSYLGQGVSYEQYF. CDR3 bases: TGTGCCAGCAGTTACCTTGGACAGGGGGTATCCTACGAGCAGTACTTC.

The rearrangement uses TRBV7-9 and TRBJ1-2; no reliable D call. Germline V gives CDR1 SEHNR, CDR2 FQNEAQ (reference sequence). There are 14 residues in the CDR3. Between the trimmed V and J ends, which lost 5 bases and 5 bases, there was a span of 15 bases. For the CDR3, the DNA is TGTGCCAGCAGCACTAGCCCGGGAAAGTATGGCTACACCTTC. This codes for CASSTSPGKYGYTF.

The gene calls are TRBV9 and TRBJ2-7, with 11 bases that match TRBD1. The length of the CDR3 is 15 residues. The V and J ends lost 3 bases and 3 bases, in that order; junction bases with no gene match: 5. Germline lookup yields CDR1 SGDLS and CDR2 YYNGEE. The CDR3 is CASSGGQGAGYEQYF. CDR3 DNA sequence: TGTGCCAGCAGCGGTGGACAGGGGGCGGGCTACGAGCAGTACTTC.

This clone was observed once. This rearrangement joins TRBV5-1 to TRBJ2-1; D may be TRBD2 (6 bases). CDR3 length: 16 amino acids. V was clipped by 4 bases and J by 5 bases, with 19 bases between them. Germline V gene lookup returns CDR1 SGHRS and CDR2 YFSETQ. The CDR3 reads CASSLKPGEVDNEQFF. Written as DNA, the CDR3 is TGCGCCAGCAGCCTTAAACCGGGAGAGGTAGACAATGAGCAGTTCTTC.

The J gene is TRBJ2-1, the V gene TRBV4-2, with a weak D call TRBD1 (6 bases). Germline values: CDR1 LGHNA, CDR2 YNFKEQ. The CDR3 covers 15 residues. Deletions cut 3 bases from V and 2 bases from J, with 11 bases between. Here the CDR3 DNA reads TGTGCCAGCAGCCAGCTACAGGGCACCTACAATGAGCAGTTCTTC. This translates into CASSQLQGTYNEQFF.

The chain couples TRBV7-9 to TRBJ2-5; 10 bases line up with TRBD1. Germline-derived CDR1 and CDR2 are SEHNR and FQNEAQ (reference sequence). This CDR3 contains 15 residues. The ends lost 5 bases at V and 3 bases at J; junction bases unmatched: 6. CDR3 in DNA: TGTGCCAGCAGCAGCTCCGGGACAGGGGAAGAGACCCAGTACTTC. It codes for CASSSSGTGEETQYF.

This clone was counted once. The chain has TRBV28 and TRBJ2-7, with a possible D match to TRBD2 (6 bases). This CDR3 is built from 15 residues. Germline loops: CDR1 MDHEN, CDR2 SYDVKM. V was shortened by 5 bases and J by 0 bases, with 14 bases between the two germline ends. The CDR3 sequence is CASSPRLADSYEQYF. For the CDR3, the DNA is TGTGCCAGCAGTCCCCGCTTAGCGGACTCCTACGAGCAGTACTTC.

V gene TRBV9 combines with J gene TRBJ1-1, with D perhaps TRBD1 (6 bases). The CDR3 totals 14 residues. Trimming took off 0 bases at V and 4 bases at J, with 10 bases between the two ends. Germline lookup yields CDR1 SGDLS and CDR2 YYNGEE. The CDR3 DNA follows: TGTGCCAGCAGCGTAGGACAGGCGGGCACTGAAGCTTTCTTT. The encoded protein is CASSVGQAGTEAFF.

The chain is built from TRBV2 and TRBJ2-5, with TRBD2 matching 13 bases. The V segment lost 1 base and the J segment 2 bases; nucleotides outside the gene matches: 1. The CDR3 consists of 16 residues. Germline CDR1 reads SNHLY; CDR2 reads FYNNEI. As DNA, the CDR3 is TGTGCCAGCAGTGAAGGACTAGCGGGGGGACAAGAGACCCAGTACTTC. Residues: CASSEGLAGGQETQYF.

This clone was found a few times. This chain links TRBV2 with TRBJ2-1; 11 bases align to TRBD2. The CDR3 has 16 residues. The germline gives CDR1 SNHLY, CDR2 FYNNEI. The junction had 7 bases not matched to a gene; V was cut back by 4 bases and J by 5 bases. CDR3 region: CASSGRLAGYDNEQFF. In DNA form, the CDR3 reads TGTGCCAGCAGTGGGAGACTAGCGGGATACGACAATGAGCAGTTCTTC.

The V call is TRBV6-5, the J call TRBJ1-4, with TRBD1 matching over 9 bases. This CDR3 is built from 15 residues. After removal of 4 bases from V and 7 bases from J, the junction contained 7 bases not matched to a gene. The germline CDR1 and CDR2 sequences are MNHEY and SVGAGI. CDR3 sequence: CASSSPGQGSEKLFF. CDR3 nucleotides: TGTGCCAGCAGTTCTCCGGGACAGGGTAGTGAAAAACTGTTTTTT.

The rearrangement links TRBV18 to TRBJ1-4; a possible D gene is TRBD1 (6 bases). Germline CDR1 is KGHSH and CDR2 is LQKENI. This CDR3 is built from 14 residues. Trimming left V 8 bases short and J 8 bases short, with 18 bases between. The CDR3 DNA reads as TGTGCCAGCACGAGAAGCAGGGGCGAAGAAAAACTGTTTTTT. As protein: CASTRSRGEEKLFF.